This T cell receptor beta chain was sequenced during a study of shared clonotypes between healthy human individuals. The study drew all its donors from Caucasian adults living in Nashville, Tennessee. Replicate PCRs run on sorted subsets employed 200 ng DNA, tens of thousands of T cell genomes. Sequencing used immunoSEQ multiplex PCR; TCRdb keeps in-frame clones, though not all of them. The sample lists about a million clones; less than 85% were seen once. This clone has a handful of counts. Trimming cost V 3 bases and J 2 bases; bases outside gene matches: 7. Looked up from germline, CDR1 is SGHRS and CDR2 is YFSETQ. The CDR3 totals 15 residues.

What was sequenced was memory CD4+ T cells sorted from blood. Described subset: CD45RA-negative fraction. This sequence joins TRBV5-1 and TRBJ2-7; 8 nucleotides align to TRBD1. The TCR was taken from a man between 18 and 29 years old in good health. The CDR3 nucleotides are TGCGCCAGCAGCTCCGACAGGGGAGCCACCTACGAGCAGTACTTC. Translated: CASSSDRGATYEQYF.